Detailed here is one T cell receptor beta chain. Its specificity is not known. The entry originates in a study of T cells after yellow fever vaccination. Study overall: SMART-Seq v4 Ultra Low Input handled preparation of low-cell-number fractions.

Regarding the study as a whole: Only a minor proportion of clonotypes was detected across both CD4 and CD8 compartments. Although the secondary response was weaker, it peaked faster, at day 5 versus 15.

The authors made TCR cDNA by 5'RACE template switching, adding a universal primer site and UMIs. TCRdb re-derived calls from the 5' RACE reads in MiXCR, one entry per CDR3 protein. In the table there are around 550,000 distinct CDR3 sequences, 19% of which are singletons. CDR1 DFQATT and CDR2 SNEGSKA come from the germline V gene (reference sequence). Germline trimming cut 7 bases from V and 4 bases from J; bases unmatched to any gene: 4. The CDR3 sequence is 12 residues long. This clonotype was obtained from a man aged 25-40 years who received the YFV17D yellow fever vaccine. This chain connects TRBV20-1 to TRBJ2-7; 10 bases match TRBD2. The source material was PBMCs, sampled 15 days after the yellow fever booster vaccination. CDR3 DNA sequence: TGCAGTGGAGCGGGAGGGATTTACGAGCAGTACTTC. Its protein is CSGAGGIYEQYF.